A single sample is the source of the 27 T cell receptor beta chains below, sequenced in a study of blood T cell repertoires in COVID-19. The method was immunoSEQ multiplex PCR; TCRdb's version includes in-frame clones alone and lacks a portion of them. The sample holds 200,000 to 250,000 clones, roughly 87% seen once. The sample consisted of PBMCs or T cells enriched from blood (not recorded which). The receptors derive from a woman in her twenties or thirties with acute COVID-19.

The V and J genes are TRBV5-5 and TRBJ2-2, with a possible D match to TRBD1 (6 bases). Trimming removed 1 base at V and 4 bases at J, with 20 bases between. From germline, CDR1 is SGHKS and CDR2 YYEKEE (reference sequence). The CDR3 spans 18 residues. CDR3 nucleotide sequence: TGTGCCAGCAGCTTGCAATTTCAGGGGCAGGCTCTCACCGGGGAGCTGTTTTTT. Residues: CASSLQFQGQALTGELFF.

This clone showed up just once. The V and J genes are TRBV15 and TRBJ1-1, with a weak D call TRBD1 (6 bases). Looked up from germline, CDR1 is LNHNV and CDR2 is YYDKDF (reference sequence). The CDR3 contains 13 residues. V was trimmed by 5 bases and J by 1 base, leaving 8 bases between them. The CDR3 loop is CATSPGQNTEAFF. The CDR3 region has the DNA TGTGCCACCAGCCCGGGACAGAACACTGAAGCTTTCTTT.

A note on this clone: The junction shows a germline mismatch at one end, possibly a read error. CDR3 DNA: TGTGCTAGCAGCCGATATAGCGGGGGGCCCCAAGAGACCCAGTACTTC. It is translated as CASSRYSGGPQETQYF. The gene calls are TRBV7-7 and TRBJ2-5; TRBD2 agrees at 10 bases. The CDR3 runs to 16 residues. Germline values: CDR1 SSHAT, CDR2 FNYEAQ (reference sequence).

This chain connects TRBV7-9 to TRBJ2-1; perhaps TRBD1 as D (5 bases). Trimming cost V 1 base and J 5 bases, with 6 bases left between them. Germline CDR1 and CDR2: SEHNR and FQNEAQ (reference sequence). This CDR3 contains 13 residues. CDR3 in amino acids: CASSLGTHNEQFF. The CDR3 DNA reads TGTGCCAGCAGCTTAGGGACACACAATGAGCAGTTCTTC.

V and J are TRBV7-6 and TRBJ1-6, with 8 positions matching TRBD1. V lost 5 bases to trimming and J lost 9 bases; unmatched junction nucleotides: 6. Germline V gene sequence: CDR1 SGHVS, CDR2 FNYEAQ. The CDR3 runs 14 residues. The CDR3 DNA reads as TGTGCCAGCAGCACAACAGGGGGAAGTTCACCCCTCCACTTT. It codes for CASSTTGGSSPLHF.

V usage is TRBV7-2 and J usage is TRBJ2-7; 8 bases line up with TRBD2. The V segment lost 2 bases and the J segment 3 bases; nucleotides outside the gene matches: 9. Germline CDR1 is SGHTA and CDR2 is FQGNSA. The CDR3 has 16 residues. The CDR3 nucleotides read TGTGCCAGCAGCTTAATAAGCGGGGGCGAAAACTACGAGCAGTACTTC. Protein sequence: CASSLISGGENYEQYF.

The chain couples TRBV4-3 to TRBJ1-2, with D perhaps matching TRBD1 (5 bases). Trimming stripped 0 bases from V and 5 bases from J, with 25 bases between. Germline CDR1 and CDR2: LGHNA and YSLEER. This CDR3 has 19 amino acids. In nucleotides, the CDR3 is TGCGCCAGCAGCCAAGACAGAGTACAGGCGTCCCACCCTCGTTATGGCTACACCTTC. It codes for CASSQDRVQASHPRYGYTF.

This clone was detected once. V gene TRBV11-3 combines with J gene TRBJ2-2; TRBD2 aligns across 7 bases. CDR3 length: 16 amino acids. With V trimmed by 5 bases and J by 6 bases, 12 bases remained unmatched. Per germline, CDR1 SGHNT and CDR2 YENEEA. This chain's CDR3 is CASSPSSSGGPGELFF. The CDR3 bases are TGTGCCAGCAGCCCTAGCTCTAGCGGTGGCCCCGGGGAGCTGTTTTTT.

This chain links TRBV27 with TRBJ2-7, with 8 bases fitting TRBD1. Looked up from germline, CDR1 is MNHEY and CDR2 is SMNVEV (reference sequence). Trimming cost V 6 bases and J 1 base; bases outside gene matches: 8. The CDR3 runs to 15 residues. The CDR3 protein is CASSQNRDRSYEQYF. CDR3 DNA: TGTGCCAGCAGCCAAAACCGGGACAGGTCCTACGAGCAGTACTTC.

The chain has TRBV19 and TRBJ2-7; TRBD2 aligns across 7 bases. This CDR3 region has 14 residues. CDR1 and CDR2 (germline): LNHDA, SQIVND (reference sequence). J was trimmed by 0 bases and V by 4 bases; bases with no gene match: 3. The CDR3 DNA reads as TGTGCCAGTAGTACCACGGGGGGCTCCTACGAGCAGTACTTC. It encodes CASSTTGGSYEQYF. The full variable domain, rest sourced from reference TRBV19 and TRBJ2-7, is DGGITQSPKYLFRKEGQNVTLSCEQNLNHDAMYWYRQDPGQGLRLIYYSQIVNDFQKGDIAEGYSVSREKKESFPLTVTSAQKNPTAFYLCASSTTGGSYEQYFGPGTRLTVT.

The CDR3 loop reads CASSPLGHRYSNQPQHF. CDR3 in DNA: TGTGCCAGCTCACCATTAGGACACCGATATAGCAATCAGCCCCAGCATTTT. The chain joins TRBV18 to TRBJ1-5, with D maybe TRBD1 (5 bases). The CDR3 loop spans 17 amino acids. V was shortened by 2 bases and J by 0 bases, with 14 bases between the two germline ends. The germline CDR1 and CDR2 sequences are KGHSH and LQKENI.

Only a few counts were recorded for this clone. J is TRBJ2-4 and V is TRBV7-9; possible D gene TRBD2, 6 bases. This CDR3 is built from 14 residues. Germline CDR1 and CDR2: SEHNR and FQNEAQ (reference sequence). Trimming shortened V by 1 base and J by 3 bases, and 7 bases separated the two germline ends. The CDR3 sequence is CASSLGGDKNIQYF. The CDR3 nucleotides are TGTGCCAGCAGCTTAGGCGGGGACAAAAACATTCAGTACTTC.

The V call is TRBV14, the J call TRBJ2-1; 7 nucleotides line up with TRBD2. Germline loops: CDR1 SGHDN, CDR2 FVKESK. The J segment lost 0 bases and the V segment lost 4 bases, leaving 6 bases of the junction unmatched. The CDR3 is made up of 16 amino acids. The chain's CDR3 is CASSPLGGDSYNEQFF. CDR3 nucleotide sequence: TGTGCCAGCAGCCCCCTTGGGGGGGACTCCTACAATGAGCAGTTCTTC.

This clone was seen once. The sample contains more than one DNA sequence encoding this CDR3. This chain links TRBV4-3 with TRBJ1-3; D gene ambiguous. V shed 2 bases and J shed 0 bases, with 11 bases lying between them. The CDR3 sequence is 16 residues long. The germline CDR1 and CDR2 sequences are LGHNA and YSLEER. CDR3 nucleotide sequence: TGCGCCAGCAGCCAAAGACGACAAAGCTCTGGAAACACCATATATTTT. Amino acid sequence: CASSQRRQSSGNTIYF.

This sequence joins TRBV5-1 and TRBJ1-1; 9 bases match TRBD1. Germline V gene lookup returns CDR1 SGHRS and CDR2 YFSETQ. Trimming took 2 bases from V and 0 from J; bases not matched to a gene: 8. The CDR3 runs 17 residues. CDR3 DNA sequence: TGCGCCAGCAGCTTCGTCCCGGGACAGGGACTGAACACTGAAGCTTTCTTT. It yields the protein CASSFVPGQGLNTEAFF.

The chain combines TRBV4-1 with TRBJ2-2; D is unclear. V dropped 5 bases and J dropped 3 bases, with 19 bases sitting between them. Germline loops: CDR1 MGHRA, CDR2 YSYEKL. The CDR3 is 17 residues long. The CDR3 region is CASSWQQISLDTGELFF. The CDR3 region has the DNA TGCGCCAGCAGCTGGCAACAGATATCCCTCGACACCGGGGAGCTGTTTTTT.

The chain couples TRBV5-1 to TRBJ1-4; D gene unclear. The CDR3 covers 15 residues. V was cut by 0 bases and J by 8 bases, with 14 bases left in between. From germline, CDR1 is SGHRS and CDR2 YFSETQ. CDR3 region: CASSLGGPGEEKLFF. Written as DNA, the CDR3 is TGCGCCAGCAGCTTGGGCGGCCCTGGAGAAGAAAAACTGTTTTTT.

This chain connects TRBV10-2 to TRBJ1-1; 8 bases are a match to TRBD1. The germline gives CDR1 WSHSY, CDR2 SAAADI. With V trimmed by 9 bases and J by 4 bases, 7 bases remained unmatched. The CDR3 consists of 13 residues. The CDR3 here is CARPTDRVTEAFF. In DNA form, the CDR3 reads TGCGCCAGACCTACGGACAGGGTCACTGAAGCTTTCTTT.

This chain joins TRBV7-9 and TRBJ2-3; D not resolved. The CDR3 length is 14 residues. Germline CDR1 reads SEHNR; CDR2 reads FQNEAQ (reference sequence). Between the trimmed V and J ends, which lost 3 bases and 7 bases, there was a span of 14 bases. DNA of the CDR3: TGTGCCAGCAGCTTTGGCCAAGAGGTGAATACGCAGTATTTT. Amino acids: CASSFGQEVNTQYF.

This clone has only a few counts. V usage is TRBV2 and J usage is TRBJ1-2; D call uncertain. The CDR3 is made up of 12 amino acids. The germline V and J ends were trimmed by 8 bases and 5 bases, with 12 bases remaining between them. The germline gives CDR1 SNHLY, CDR2 FYNNEI. CDR3 coding DNA: TGTGCCAGCTTCCCAACGGGTTATGGCTACACCTTC. Protein sequence: CASFPTGYGYTF.

This rearrangement joins TRBV30 to TRBJ1-6, with no clear D. Between the trimmed V and J ends, which lost 4 bases and 4 bases, there was a span of 11 bases. Germline values: CDR1 GTSNPN, CDR2 SVGIG (reference sequence). The CDR3 has 14 amino acids. This chain's CDR3 is CAWTRGRYNSPLHF. CDR3 coding DNA: TGTGCCTGGACCCGGGGTCGGTATAATTCACCCCTCCACTTT.

This clone was seen only once. This chain connects TRBV4-1 to TRBJ2-1, with D possibly TRBD1 on 6 matching bases. The V gene lost 1 base and the J gene lost 4 bases, with 20 bases spanning the gap. This CDR3 contains 18 residues. The germline gives CDR1 MGHRA, CDR2 YSYEKL. CDR3 loop: CASSQVIRKTGEYNEQFF. CDR3 sequence (DNA): TGCGCCAGCAGCCAAGTCATAAGAAAGACAGGAGAGTACAATGAGCAGTTCTTC.

The rearrangement uses TRBV19 and TRBJ2-1; D possibly corresponds to TRBD1 (6 bases). The CDR3 runs 15 residues. With 5 bases removed from V and 1 base from J, the gap between germline ends came to 12 bases. Germline V gives CDR1 LNHDA, CDR2 SQIVND (reference sequence). The CDR3 DNA sequence: TGTGCCAGTAGTGCCTGGACAGTTTCCTACAATGAGCAGTTCTTC. It translates to CASSAWTVSYNEQFF.

The V gene is TRBV27, the J gene TRBJ1-5; D not certain. This CDR3 region has 14 residues. Looked up from germline, CDR1 is MNHEY and CDR2 is SMNVEV (reference sequence). The V end was cut by 0 bases, the J end by 7 bases, with 10 bases between. The CDR3 region has the DNA TGTGCCAGCAGTTTATCACCGGGTAACCAGCCCCAGCATTTT. As protein: CASSLSPGNQPQHF.

The rearrangement joins TRBV28 to TRBJ1-2; the D is unclear. Between the trimmed V and J ends, which lost 6 bases and 4 bases, there was a span of 18 bases. CDR1 is MDHEN and CDR2 is SYDVKM in the germline V gene. The CDR3 is made up of 15 amino acids. CDR3 amino acids: CASSSGPGSFYGYTF. The CDR3 bases are TGTGCCAGCAGCTCAGGCCCGGGATCCTTCTATGGCTACACCTTC.

The chain couples TRBV4-1 to TRBJ1-3; 7 bases match TRBD1. Germline CDR1 is MGHRA and CDR2 is YSYEKL. The CDR3 sequence is 17 residues long. J was trimmed by 0 bases and V by 0 bases; bases with no gene match: 5. CDR3 protein: CASSQDSGQNSGNTIYF. The CDR3 DNA reads as TGCGCCAGCAGCCAAGATTCGGGACAGAACTCTGGAAACACCATATATTTT.

The chain uses TRBV7-9 and TRBJ1-6; possibly TRBD1 for D (6 bases). Trimming shortened V by 3 bases and J by 10 bases, and 7 bases separated the two germline ends. CDR3 length: 12 residues. The germline V gene encodes CDR1 SEHNR and CDR2 FQNEAQ (reference sequence). The chain's CDR3 is CASSFTGSPLHF. The CDR3 DNA is TGTGCCAGCAGCTTTACAGGGTCACCCCTCCACTTT.